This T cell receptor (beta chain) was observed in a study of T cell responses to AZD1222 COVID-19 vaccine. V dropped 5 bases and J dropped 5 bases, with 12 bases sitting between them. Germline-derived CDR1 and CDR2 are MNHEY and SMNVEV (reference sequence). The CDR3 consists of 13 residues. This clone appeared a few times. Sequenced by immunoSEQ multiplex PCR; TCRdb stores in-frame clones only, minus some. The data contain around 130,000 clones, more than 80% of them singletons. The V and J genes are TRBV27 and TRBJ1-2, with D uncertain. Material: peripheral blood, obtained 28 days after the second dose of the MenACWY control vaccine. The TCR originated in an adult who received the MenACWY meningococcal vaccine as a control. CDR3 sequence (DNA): TGTGCCAGCAGTCCGACAAAACAATATGGCTACACCTTC. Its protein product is CASSPTKQYGYTF.